Following are 8 T cell receptor beta chains from one sample sequenced in a study of glioma-infiltrating T cells after dendritic cell vaccination. Clones were sequenced by immunoSEQ multiplex PCR, and TCRdb holds only the in-frame ones, with some missing. The profile shows about 90,000 clones, 85% to 90% of them singletons. The material sequenced was blood, taken before dendritic cell vaccination. The receptors come from a human donor with glioblastoma.

V usage is TRBV29-1 and J usage is TRBJ2-7, with TRBD1 matching over 7 bases. J was trimmed by 3 bases and V by 7 bases; bases with no gene match: 6. This CDR3 region has 12 residues. Germline-derived CDR1 and CDR2 are SQVTM and ANQGSEA. CDR3 in DNA: TGCAGCGCGTGGACAGGACGCTACGAGCAGTACTTC. It encodes CSAWTGRYEQYF.

The chain is built from TRBV7-9 and TRBJ2-7; TRBD1 is a possible D gene (6 bases). This CDR3 has 16 residues. CDR1 is SEHNR and CDR2 is FQNEAQ in the germline V gene (reference sequence). Trimming pared 3 bases from V and 4 bases from J, leaving 19 bases between. The CDR3 DNA is TGTGCCAGCAGCTTGGCCAGGGGTTCTGCCCCATACGAGCAGTACTTC. Its translation: CASSLARGSAPYEQYF.

The chain carries TRBV7-2 and TRBJ1-4; D is possibly TRBD1 (5 bases). The germline V gene encodes CDR1 SGHTA and CDR2 FQGNSA. This CDR3 is built from 15 residues. Trimming stripped 2 bases from V and 8 bases from J, with 15 bases between. CDR3 loop: CASSLLVGTGEKLFF. The CDR3 nucleotides read TGTGCCAGCAGCTTACTGGTTGGGACTGGCGAAAAACTGTTTTTT.

The chain has TRBV13 and TRBJ2-1; D possibly corresponds to TRBD1 (5 bases). Trimming pared 3 bases from V and 2 bases from J, leaving 11 bases between. Germline lookup yields CDR1 PRHDT and CDR2 FYEKMQ (reference sequence). The CDR3 extends over 15 amino acids. The CDR3, as DNA: TGTGCCAGCAGCTTCAGGGCCCCCCCCTACAATGAGCAGTTCTTC. It is translated as CASSFRAPPYNEQFF.

J is TRBJ1-1 and V is TRBV11-2; TRBD1 might be the D (6 bases). CDR3 length equals 14 residues. V lost 4 bases and J lost 2, with 11 bases in between. CDR1 SGHAT and CDR2 FQNNGV come from the germline V gene. The CDR3 is CASSSWTVNTEAFF. Written as DNA, the CDR3 is TGTGCCAGCAGCTCGTGGACAGTCAACACTGAAGCTTTCTTT.

This clone occurred once. This sequence joins TRBV14 and TRBJ2-5; TRBD2 matches at 7 bases. V lost 3 bases, J lost 0 bases, and 4 bases stayed unmatched. The CDR3 runs 15 residues. CDR1 is SGHDN, CDR2 FVKESK, per germline. The CDR3 region is CASSQSAGYQETQYF. The DNA for the CDR3 is TGTGCCAGCAGCCAGTCAGCGGGGTACCAAGAGACCCAGTACTTC.

Worth noting for this clone: Compared with germline, one end of the junction differs, possibly owing to a read error. The chain joins TRBV6-1 to TRBJ1-5; TRBD1 matches 7 bases. From germline, CDR1 is MNHNS and CDR2 SASEGT. This CDR3 region has 15 residues. CDR3 in amino acids: CASSDYGTVGQPQHF. CDR3 bases: TGCGCCAGCAGTGATTACGGGACAGTTGGGCAGCCCCAGCATTTT.

The chain couples TRBV10-1 to TRBJ1-2; D gene uncertain. Germline V gene sequence: CDR1 WNHNN, CDR2 SYGVQD (reference sequence). The CDR3 has 14 amino acids. Trimming left V 0 bases short and J 8 bases short, with 13 bases between. The CDR3 loop reads CASSESSRLAGYTF. CDR3 DNA sequence: TGCGCCAGCAGTGAGTCGAGTCGGCTAGCCGGCTACACCTTC.